What follows are 24 T cell receptor beta chains derived from one specimen sequenced in a study of low-dose radiotherapy and immunotherapy resistance in tumors. With TRAV- and TRBV-specific primers, first-strand cDNA was made, covering the alpha and beta chains. With a V-primer adapter and a constant-region primer, TCRs were amplified for approximately 20 PCR cycles. Via MiXCR, TCRdb re-called the reads, giving one row per CDR3 protein. The data hold under 95,000 distinct CDR3 sequences, with less than 20% observed a single time. Time point in this sample: after trial treatment. Treatment given: LDRT plus nivolumab, ipilimumab, low-dose cyclophosphamide and aspirin (RACIN trial). The material sequenced was PBMCs, taken after low-dose radiotherapy plus immunotherapy. These TCRs come from a male donor with prostate cancer.

This clonotype was counted at least ten times. This chain links TRBV30 with TRBJ1-2, with D maybe TRBD1 (6 bases). The germline V gene encodes CDR1 GTSNPN and CDR2 SVGIG (reference sequence). The CDR3 is 14 residues long. V was shortened by 7 bases and J by 4 bases, with 19 bases between the two germline ends. CDR3: CASAVGGRAYGYTF. CDR3 in DNA: TGTGCCTCGGCAGTGGGGGGGCGAGCCTATGGCTACACCTTC.

At least ten counts were recorded for this clonotype. The chain links TRBV13 to TRBJ1-2; D unclear. Germline V gene data show CDR1 as PRHDT and CDR2 as FYEKMQ (reference sequence). The V end was cut by 4 bases, the J end by 7 bases, with 10 bases between. The CDR3 is 12 residues long. The CDR3 spells CASSSFGVGYTF. In DNA, the CDR3 is TGTGCCAGCAGCTCGTTCGGGGTTGGCTACACCTTC.

This clonotype was observed at least ten times. The gene calls are TRBV29-1 and TRBJ1-2; D might be TRBD1 (6 bases). Per the germline V gene, CDR1 is SQVTM and CDR2 is ANQGSEA. V shed 4 bases and J shed 6 bases, with 18 bases lying between them. This CDR3 is 14 amino acids long. The CDR3 sequence: CSVVKGGQVNGYTF. The DNA of the CDR3 is TGCAGCGTTGTTAAGGGGGGGCAAGTTAATGGCTACACCTTC.

This clonotype was detected many times. This rearrangement joins TRBV9 to TRBJ2-5, with TRBD1 matching 9 bases. CDR3 length equals 14 residues. Germline assignment: CDR1 SGDLS and CDR2 YYNGEE. V was pared by 3 bases and J by 2 bases, with 2 bases of the junction left unmatched. CDR3 in amino acids: CASSAGTGQETQYF. The CDR3 region has the DNA TGTGCCAGCAGCGCCGGGACAGGGCAAGAGACCCAGTACTTC.

This clonotype was picked up many times. CDR3 region: CASNSLRGSGANVLTF. In nucleotides, the CDR3 is TGTGCCAGCAACTCTTTAAGGGGGTCTGGGGCCAACGTCCTGACTTTC. This chain links TRBV28 with TRBJ2-6, with a tentative D call TRBD1 (6 bases). The CDR3 runs to 16 residues. The germline V and J ends were trimmed by 7 bases and 1 base, with 14 bases remaining between them. Germline V CDR1 and CDR2: MDHEN, SYDVKM.

This clonotype was observed many times. This chain links TRBV5-4 with TRBJ1-1; TRBD1 might be the D (5 bases). This CDR3 region has 15 residues. V was clipped by 0 bases and J by 4 bases, with 13 bases between them. Germline CDR1 is SGHNT and CDR2 is YYREEE (reference sequence). The CDR3: CASSLVDGAFTEAFF. CDR3 bases: TGTGCCAGCAGCTTGGTCGACGGGGCGTTCACTGAAGCTTTCTTT.

The sample holds many counts of this clonotype. The chain couples TRBV6-2 or TRBV6-3 to TRBJ2-1, with TRBD2 matching 7 bases. The CDR3 consists of 15 residues. Looked up from germline, CDR1 is MNHEY and CDR2 is SVGEGT. The V and J ends lost 3 bases and 9 bases, in that order; junction bases with no gene match: 11. The CDR3 region has the DNA TGTGCCAGCAGTTATCGCGCGGGAGATAGGGGTGAGCAGTTCTTC. This gives the protein CASSYRAGDRGEQFF.

At least ten counts were recorded for this clonotype. V gene TRBV20-1 combines with J gene TRBJ2-7, with D tentatively TRBD1 or TRBD2 (5 bases each). The length of the CDR3 is 15 residues. Germline CDR1 DFQATT, CDR2 SNEGSKA (reference sequence). Trimming left V 1 base short and J 3 bases short, with 16 bases between. CDR3 nucleotide sequence: TGCAGTGCTAGAGTCCCCGGGACGGCATACTACGAGCAGTACTTC. It is translated as CSARVPGTAYYEQYF.

The sample holds many counts of this clonotype. J is TRBJ1-1 and V is TRBV30; maybe TRBD1 (5 bases). The CDR3 runs 14 residues. Trimming removed 0 bases from V and 2 bases from J, with 10 bases in between. Germline CDR1 reads GTSNPN; CDR2 reads SVGIG (reference sequence). The CDR3 sequence: CAWSVGHSNTEAFF. The CDR3, as DNA: TGTGCCTGGAGTGTAGGACACTCAAACACTGAAGCTTTCTTT.

V is TRBV29-1 and J is TRBJ1-2; 7 bases are a match to TRBD1. This CDR3 region has 12 residues. Germline V gene data show CDR1 as SQVTM and CDR2 as ANQGSEA. V was pared by 7 bases and J by 8 bases, with 10 bases of the junction left unmatched. The CDR3, as DNA: TGCAGCGGGAGACAGGGCGCTGGCGGCTACACCTTC. Translating it yields CSGRQGAGGYTF.

This clonotype was recorded many times. The chain links TRBV6-1 to TRBJ1-2; perhaps TRBD1 as D (5 bases). There are 13 residues in the CDR3. V lost 3 bases and J 5 bases, leaving 10 bases between the germline ends. Germline CDR1 is MNHNS and CDR2 is SASEGT. CDR3 in amino acids: CASSEGDRYGYTF. CDR3 in DNA: TGTGCCAGCAGTGAGGGGGACCGGTATGGCTACACCTTC.

This clonotype is medium-sized. The genes are TRBV3-1 and TRBJ2-1; 15 bases agree with TRBD2. With V trimmed by 4 bases and J by 2 bases, 3 bases remained unmatched. The CDR3 length is 17 residues. CDR1 LGHDT and CDR2 YNNKEL come from the germline V gene (reference sequence). The CDR3 DNA is TGTGCCAGCAGCCGCGGACTAGCGGGAGGGCCCTACAATGAGCAGTTCTTC. It is translated as CASSRGLAGGPYNEQFF.

This clonotype occurred many times. The rearrangement links TRBV6-2 or TRBV6-3 to TRBJ1-5; 7 nucleotides align to TRBD1. Germline loops: CDR1 MNHEY, CDR2 SVGEGT. The CDR3 has 12 amino acids. V lost 6 bases, J lost 8 bases, and 4 bases stayed unmatched. The CDR3 is CASRTTGEPQHF. CDR3 bases: TGTGCCAGCAGAACCACAGGGGAGCCCCAGCATTTT.

The chain has TRBV27 and TRBJ1-6; D is possibly TRBD1 (6 bases). There are 17 residues in the CDR3. V was shortened by 2 bases and J by 10 bases, with 21 bases between the two germline ends. The V gene's germline CDR1 is MNHEY and CDR2 SMNVEV (reference sequence). CDR3 in DNA: TGTGCCAGCAGTTTACGGAGGAGGGGGGTATTGGGGTCACCCCTCCACTTT. Translated, it gives CASSLRRRGVLGSPLHF.

This clonotype was observed many times. The chain couples TRBV28 to TRBJ2-5, with 8 bases that match TRBD1. The length of the CDR3 is 16 residues. Losses at the gene ends were 5 bases for V and 5 bases for J; bases not matched to a gene: 13. Per the germline V gene, CDR1 is MDHEN and CDR2 is SYDVKM. The DNA of the CDR3 is TGTGCCAGCAGTCCGCTCCAGGGGGCCGGGGGCGAGACCCAGTACTTC. It encodes CASSPLQGAGGETQYF.

This clonotype appeared many times. The rearrangement joins TRBV11-2 to TRBJ1-2, with 7 bases matching TRBD1. CDR1 and CDR2 from the germline V gene are SGHAT and FQNNGV. This CDR3 is built from 14 residues. Germline trimming cut 5 bases from V and 7 bases from J; bases unmatched to any gene: 10. Here the CDR3 reads CASSADRQGPGYTF. For the CDR3, the DNA is TGTGCCAGCAGCGCCGATAGACAGGGTCCTGGCTACACCTTC. Supplemented by reference TRBV11-2 and TRBJ1-2, the full variable domain reads EAGVAQSPRYKIIEKRQSVAFWCNPISGHATLYWYQQILGQGPKLLIQFQNNGVVDDSQLPKDRFSAERLKGVDSTLKIQPAKLEDSAVYLCASSADRQGPGYTFGSGTRLTVV.

In this sample, this clonotype turned up many times. The gene calls are TRBV20-1 and TRBJ1-4, with D unclear. Germline CDR1 reads DFQATT; CDR2 reads SNEGSKA (reference sequence). Trimming cost V 6 bases and J 7 bases, with 15 bases left between them. The CDR3 has 13 residues. The CDR3 loop reads CSALVPAPEKLFF. CDR3 sequence (DNA): TGCAGTGCACTAGTGCCAGCGCCTGAAAAACTGTTTTTT.

There are many counts of this clonotype. The chain has TRBV6-2 or TRBV6-3 and TRBJ2-3, with D tentatively TRBD2 (6 bases). Germline-derived CDR1 and CDR2 are MNHEY and SVGEGT. V lost 4 bases to trimming and J lost 4 bases, with 21 bases between them. The CDR3 spans 17 residues. The CDR3 nucleotides read TGTGCCAGCAGTTCGTCGTTTTTGTTGCCGGGGGCAGATACGCAGTATTTT. Its protein is CASSSSFLLPGADTQYF.

This sequence joins TRBV19 and TRBJ2-3, with a weak D call TRBD2 (6 bases). In germline, CDR1 is LNHDA, CDR2 SQIVND (reference sequence). The CDR3 is 14 amino acids. V was clipped by 4 bases and J by 2 bases, with 10 bases between them. The CDR3 protein is CASSTGLITDTQYF. DNA for the CDR3: TGTGCCAGTAGTACGGGACTGATCACAGATACGCAGTATTTT. Using reference TRBV19 and TRBJ2-3 for the parts outside the CDR3, the full variable domain is DGGITQSPKYLFRKEGQNVTLSCEQNLNHDAMYWYRQDPGQGLRLIYYSQIVNDFQKGDIAEGYSVSREKKESFPLTVTSAQKNPTAFYLCASSTGLITDTQYFGPGTRLTVL.

The table lists this clonotype with many counts. The chain uses TRBV20-1 and TRBJ2-7; TRBD1 agrees at 8 bases. With V trimmed by 6 bases and J by 2 bases, 6 bases remained unmatched. The CDR3 has 13 amino acids. Germline V gene lookup returns CDR1 DFQATT and CDR2 SNEGSKA (reference sequence). The CDR3 coding sequence is TGCAGTGCCATCCCAGGGGGCCCCTACGAGCAGTACTTC. Translation gives CSAIPGGPYEQYF.

This clonotype was observed many times. This chain connects TRBV6-5 to TRBJ1-3; D is uncertain. The germline CDR1 and CDR2 sequences are MNHEY and SVGAGI. This CDR3 contains 15 residues. The ends were cut back, 5 bases at V and 2 bases at J, with 13 bases in the middle. CDR3 DNA sequence: TGTGCCAGCAGTGAATCGTCGGCAGCTGGAAACACCATATATTTT. Translating it yields CASSESSAAGNTIYF.

This clonotype was counted ten times or more. The rearrangement joins TRBV4-3 to TRBJ1-1; D ambiguous. Germline assignment: CDR1 LGHNA and CDR2 YSLEER. V lost 0 bases to trimming and J lost 3 bases, with 14 bases between them. CDR3 size: 16 residues. The chain's CDR3 is CASSQDSTAGDTEAFF. The DNA for the CDR3 is TGCGCCAGCAGCCAAGATAGTACAGCTGGGGACACTGAAGCTTTCTTT.

With regard to this clonotype: Because the CDR3's place on the DNA is in doubt, the DNA is left out and the CDR3 is given as listed by TCRdb. The chain recombines TRBV20-1 with TRBJ2-2; the table's D call TRBD1 went unverified against the DNA. Germline V lookup: CDR1 DFQATT, CDR2 SNEGSKA (reference sequence). The CDR3 is 16 amino acids long, termini counted. CDR3 sequence: CSARNPGQGTGELFFF.

In this sample, this clonotype turned up many times. The chain employs TRBV20-1 and TRBJ2-7, with D unclear. Germline V gene lookup returns CDR1 DFQATT and CDR2 SNEGSKA (reference sequence). With 5 bases removed from V and 3 bases from J, the gap between germline ends came to 20 bases. The CDR3 consists of 15 residues. CDR3 in DNA: TGCAGTGCTTCTTTAGTAGAGTTCCTACGCTACGAGCAGTACTTC. This gives the protein CSASLVEFLRYEQYF.